The 32 T cell receptor beta chains below come from one sample, sequenced in a study of Ad26.COV2.S vaccination and SARS-CoV-2 variants. Treatment in this sample: over 15 received Ad26.COV2.S at low or high dose, single or two shots; 5 received placebo; per-sample allocation not given. All samples were drawn on day 63, counting from the first vaccine or placebo injection. TCRdb keeps only in-frame clones here, not all; method: immunoSEQ multiplex PCR. This sample yields about 350,000 clones, of which about 87% are seen a single time; about 6.4% belongs to the top ten. The source was peripheral blood, collected in a trial of Ad26.COV2.S vaccine versus placebo. The source is a person aged 18-65 years who received the Ad26.COV2.S COVID-19 vaccine or a placebo.

V usage is TRBV28 and J usage is TRBJ1-5; 7 nucleotides agree with TRBD1. V gave up 5 bases and J gave up 0 bases; unmatched junction bases: 4. The CDR3 is 15 residues long. Looked up from germline, CDR1 is MDHEN and CDR2 is SYDVKM. CDR3 residues: CASSGDSSSNQPQHF. The CDR3 DNA reads TGTGCCAGCAGTGGGGACAGTTCTAGCAATCAGCCCCAGCATTTT. The entire variable domain, with the rest obtained from reference TRBV28 and TRBJ1-5, is as follows: DVKVTQSSRYLVKRTGEKVFLECVQDMDHENMFWYRQDPGLGLRLIYFSYDVKMKEKGDIPEGYSVSREKKERFSLILESASTNQTSMYLCASSGDSSSNQPQHFGDGTRLSIL.

V gene TRBV11-2 combines with J gene TRBJ2-3, with 12 bases fitting TRBD2. Per germline, CDR1 SGHAT and CDR2 FQNNGV. The CDR3 is 17 amino acids. Unmatched junction bases numbered 6, after V lost 5 bases and J lost 0 bases. CDR3 DNA: TGTGCCAGCAGCACGACTAGCGGGGGCACTAGCACAGATACGCAGTATTTT. Protein product: CASSTTSGGTSTDTQYF.

This CDR3 is CASSQPQGRDYGYTF. The CDR3 DNA follows: TGTGCCAGCAGCCAACCGCAGGGGAGGGACTATGGCTACACCTTC. The chain carries TRBV3-1 (or the pseudogene TRBV3-2) and TRBJ1-2, with D tentatively TRBD1 (6 bases). The CDR3 totals 15 residues. Trimming left V 2 bases short and J 3 bases short, with 13 bases between. Per the germline V gene, CDR1 is LGHDT and CDR2 is YNNKEL (reference sequence).

This clone was recorded a few times. This sequence joins TRBV14 and TRBJ1-5, with 9 bases lining up with TRBD1. Germline CDR1 SGHDN, CDR2 FVKESK. This CDR3 region has 18 residues. The V gene end was trimmed by 9 bases and the J gene end by 0 bases; junction bases not matched to a gene: 15. CDR3 loop: CASDRDRAQRYSNQPQHF. CDR3 DNA sequence: TGTGCCAGTGACCGGGACAGGGCCCAACGTTATAGCAATCAGCCCCAGCATTTT.

The chain combines TRBV27 with TRBJ2-6; D is unresolved. Trimming cost V 9 bases and J 4 bases, with 16 bases left between them. This CDR3 has 15 amino acids. Per the germline V gene, CDR1 is MNHEY and CDR2 is SMNVEV (reference sequence). The CDR3: CARKDDPAGANVLTF. Here the CDR3 DNA reads TGTGCCAGGAAAGACGATCCTGCGGGGGCCAACGTCCTGACTTTC.

V usage is TRBV7-9 and J usage is TRBJ1-1; D is unresolved. CDR1 SEHNR and CDR2 FQNEAQ come from the germline V gene (reference sequence). The CDR3 is 13 residues long. V dropped 5 bases and J dropped 3 bases, with 10 bases sitting between them. Here the CDR3 DNA reads TGTGCCAGCAGCCCCAGTGGAGACACTGAAGCTTTCTTT. The encoded protein is CASSPSGDTEAFF.

Here the CDR3 reads CASSLGLSYTEAFF. CDR3 nucleotides: TGTGCCAGCAGCCTTGGGTTGTCCTACACTGAAGCTTTCTTT. This chain connects TRBV28 to TRBJ1-1; D is uncertain. There are 14 residues in the CDR3. CDR1 is MDHEN, CDR2 SYDVKM, per germline. Trimming stripped 6 bases from V and 3 bases from J, with 14 bases between.

The CDR3 protein is CASSLGGRARMEKLFF. CDR3 nucleotides: TGTGCCAGCAGCTTAGGAGGCAGGGCGCGAATGGAAAAACTGTTTTTT. The J gene is TRBJ1-4, the V gene TRBV11-2, with D possibly being TRBD1 (5 bases). V was clipped by 1 base and J by 8 bases, with 17 bases between them. Germline V CDR1 and CDR2: SGHAT, FQNNGV. CDR3 size: 16 residues.

CDR3 amino acids: CASRLGQETQYF. CDR3 nucleotide sequence: TGTGCCAGCAGGCTCGGCCAAGAGACCCAGTACTTC. This rearrangement joins TRBV28 to TRBJ2-5; no clear D. The germline CDR1 and CDR2 sequences are MDHEN and SYDVKM. With 6 bases removed from V and 1 base from J, the gap between germline ends came to 6 bases. The CDR3 runs 12 residues.

This sequence joins TRBV11-2 and TRBJ1-2; possibly TRBD1 for D (5 bases). Trimming shortened V by 0 bases and J by 1 base, and 18 bases separated the two germline ends. The CDR3 extends over 18 amino acids. From germline, CDR1 is SGHAT and CDR2 FQNNGV. The CDR3 nucleotides are TGTGCCAGCAGCTTAGATCAAAATCGGGGCTTTAGTAACTATGGCTACACCTTC. As protein: CASSLDQNRGFSNYGYTF.

The V gene is TRBV7-3, the J gene TRBJ2-1, with TRBD2 matching over 7 bases. CDR3 length: 16 amino acids. CDR1 is SGHTA, CDR2 FQGTGA, per germline. With V trimmed by 5 bases and J by 3 bases, 10 bases remained unmatched. CDR3 nucleotides: TGTGCCAGCAGCCCCCAGCGGGGCCTCAACTACAATGAGCAGTTCTTC. Translation: CASSPQRGLNYNEQFF. Looking up the rest from reference TRBV7-3 and TRBJ2-1 gives the full variable domain: GAGVSQTPSNKVTEKGKYVELRCDPISGHTALYWYRQSLGQGPEFLIYFQGTGAADDSGLPNDRFFAVRPEGSVSTLKIQRTERGDSAVYLCASSPQRGLNYNEQFFGPGTRLTVL.

The chain has TRBV11-3 and TRBJ2-3; 7 bases map to TRBD1. J was trimmed by 4 bases and V by 3 bases; bases with no gene match: 1. The V gene's germline CDR1 is SGHNT and CDR2 YENEEA. The CDR3 totals 13 residues. The CDR3 DNA sequence: TGTGCCAGCAGCTTTACAGGGGCAGATACGCAGTATTTT. Its translation is CASSFTGADTQYF. The entire variable domain, with the rest obtained from reference TRBV11-3 and TRBJ2-3, is as follows: EAGVVQSPRYKIIEKKQPVAFWCNPISGHNTLYWYLQNLGQGPELLIRYENEEAVDDSQLPKDRFSAERLKGVDSTLKIQPAELGDSAVYLCASSFTGADTQYFGPGTRLTVL.

The chain recombines TRBV27 with TRBJ1-6; 9 positions match TRBD1. The CDR3 covers 14 residues. The V gene end was trimmed by 8 bases and the J gene end by 7 bases; junction bases not matched to a gene: 6. The germline V gene has CDR1 MNHEY and CDR2 SMNVEV (reference sequence). CDR3 in DNA: TGTGCCAGCGGTGCGGACAGGGGAAATTCACCCCTCCACTTT. Translating gives CASGADRGNSPLHF.

This chain links TRBV20-1 with TRBJ2-3; 11 nucleotides agree with TRBD2. CDR1 is DFQATT, CDR2 SNEGSKA, per germline (reference sequence). Unmatched junction bases numbered 6, after V lost 3 bases and J lost 1 base. There are 16 residues in the CDR3. CDR3 loop: CSASPLAGGGTDTQYF. The CDR3 DNA follows: TGCAGTGCTAGTCCCCTAGCGGGGGGAGGCACAGATACGCAGTATTTT.

This clone was detected once. The gene calls are TRBV5-1 and TRBJ2-2, with TRBD1 identical over 9 bases. Germline trimming cut 4 bases from V and 1 base from J; bases unmatched to any gene: 14. The CDR3 spans 19 residues. The germline gives CDR1 SGHRS, CDR2 YFSETQ. Here the CDR3 DNA reads TGCGCCAGCAGCCGGCCCGAGGGGGCGGGACAGGGGAACACCGGGGAGCTGTTTTTT. Its protein product is CASSRPEGAGQGNTGELFF.

This chain joins TRBV28 and TRBJ2-7; 11 bases are a match to TRBD2. CDR1 is MDHEN and CDR2 is SYDVKM in the germline V gene. This CDR3 comprises 15 residues. The J segment lost 2 bases and the V segment lost 3 bases, leaving 3 bases of the junction unmatched. The CDR3 DNA reads as TGTGCCAGCAGTTTCTTAGCGGGAGGGCCCTACGAGCAGTACTTC. Its protein is CASSFLAGGPYEQYF.

The CDR3 sequence is CASSESGFGTEAFF. The CDR3 DNA sequence: TGCGCCAGCAGCGAATCAGGGTTTGGCACTGAAGCTTTCTTT. This sequence joins TRBV5-1 and TRBJ1-1, with D perhaps TRBD1 (5 bases). Germline loops: CDR1 SGHRS, CDR2 YFSETQ. This CDR3 is built from 14 residues. Trimming took 4 bases from V and 4 from J, leaving 14 bases between them.

The chain recombines TRBV19 with TRBJ2-7; TRBD2 agrees at 10 bases. The V and J ends lost 3 bases and 0 bases, in that order; junction bases with no gene match: 8. This CDR3 is built from 17 residues. Per germline, CDR1 LNHDA and CDR2 SQIVND (reference sequence). CDR3 coding DNA: TGTGCCAGTAGTATTTCCGCCGGGACTAGCGCCTCCTACGAGCAGTACTTC. It encodes CASSISAGTSASYEQYF.

The chain employs TRBV30 and TRBJ2-1, with 9 bases that match TRBD2. There are 15 residues in the CDR3. Trimming took 3 bases from V and 5 from J; bases not matched to a gene: 8. Germline V lookup: CDR1 GTSNPN, CDR2 SVGIG (reference sequence). The CDR3 DNA follows: TGTGCCTGGAGAAAAGGTAGCGGGGGTAACAATGAGCAGTTCTTC. This gives the protein CAWRKGSGGNNEQFF.

V is TRBV28 and J is TRBJ2-2; D remains unclear. Germline V CDR1 and CDR2: MDHEN, SYDVKM. The V end lost 6 bases, the J end lost 4 bases, and 21 bases lay between the germline ends. This CDR3 has 17 amino acids. The CDR3 sequence: CASSGLKPRQSTGELFF. For the CDR3, the DNA is TGTGCCAGCAGCGGTCTGAAACCGCGTCAAAGCACCGGGGAGCTGTTTTTT.

This chain uses TRBV4-1 with TRBJ2-1; D not certain. With 0 bases removed from V and 8 bases from J, the gap between germline ends came to 8 bases. CDR1 is MGHRA and CDR2 is YSYEKL in the germline V gene. The CDR3 spans 13 residues. CDR3 sequence reads: CASSQDRKDEQFF. The CDR3 nucleotides are TGCGCCAGCAGCCAAGATCGCAAGGATGAGCAGTTCTTC.

The rearrangement uses TRBV10-3 and TRBJ1-1, with no clear D. Germline values: CDR1 ENHRY, CDR2 SYGVKD. CDR3 length equals 12 residues. The V gene lost 4 bases and the J gene lost 6 bases, with 9 bases spanning the gap. CDR3 in amino acids: CAISGGRSEAFF. Here the CDR3 DNA reads TGTGCCATCAGTGGAGGGCGCTCTGAAGCTTTCTTT.

V usage is TRBV3-1 (or the pseudogene TRBV3-2) and J usage is TRBJ2-3; tentatively, D is TRBD2 (6 bases). Trimming pared 1 base from V and 1 base from J, leaving 9 bases between. Germline V lookup: CDR1 LGHDT, CDR2 YNNKEL (reference sequence). This CDR3 contains 15 residues. The CDR3 sequence: CASSQGDLGTDTQYF. The CDR3 coding sequence is TGTGCCAGCAGCCAAGGGGACTTAGGCACAGATACGCAGTATTTT.

The CDR3 region is CASSLSRGAQPQHF. In DNA form, the CDR3 reads TGTGCCAGCAGCTTATCCCGGGGCGCTCAGCCCCAGCATTTT. The chain is built from TRBV7-2 and TRBJ1-5, with D perhaps matching TRBD1 (5 bases). V lost 2 bases and J lost 6, with 11 bases in between. CDR1 and CDR2 (germline): SGHTA, FQGNSA. CDR3 size: 14 residues.

The chain couples TRBV6-5 to TRBJ2-7, with 13 bases matching TRBD2. CDR3 length: 14 residues. Germline V gene data show CDR1 as MNHEY and CDR2 as SVGAGI. With V trimmed by 2 bases and J by 5 bases, 0 bases remained unmatched. The DNA for the CDR3 is TGTGCCAGCAGTTACGGGACTAGCGGGAACGAGCAGTACTTC. Encoded protein: CASSYGTSGNEQYF.

The genes are TRBV5-4 and TRBJ2-3, with D possibly TRBD1 on 5 matching bases. Germline V gene lookup returns CDR1 SGHNT and CDR2 YYREEE (reference sequence). This CDR3 is built from 16 residues. Deletions cut 2 bases from V and 1 base from J, with 14 bases between. The CDR3 spells CASSLSQGMRTDTQYF. The CDR3 nucleotides are TGTGCCAGCAGCTTAAGTCAGGGAATGCGCACAGATACGCAGTATTTT.

Here the CDR3 DNA reads TGTGCCAGTCTCAGGGGCAGCAATCAGCCCCAGCATTTT. This gives the protein CASLRGSNQPQHF. This sequence joins TRBV19 and TRBJ1-5, with D perhaps matching TRBD1 (6 bases). Germline loops: CDR1 LNHDA, CDR2 SQIVND (reference sequence). Trimming removed 8 bases from V and 1 base from J, with 9 bases in between. CDR3 size: 13 residues. Combining the CDR3 with reference TRBV19 and TRBJ1-5 gives the whole variable domain DGGITQSPKYLFRKEGQNVTLSCEQNLNHDAMYWYRQDPGQGLRLIYYSQIVNDFQKGDIAEGYSVSREKKESFPLTVTSAQKNPTAFYLCASLRGSNQPQHFGDGTRLSIL.

The rearrangement uses TRBV18 and TRBJ2-7, with TRBD1 matching 9 bases. The V gene end was trimmed by 6 bases and the J gene end by 0 bases; junction bases not matched to a gene: 6. The CDR3 has 15 amino acids. Germline-derived CDR1 and CDR2 are KGHSH and LQKENI. As DNA, the CDR3 is TGTGCCAGCTCTACTCGGGACAGGGCCTCCTACGAGCAGTACTTC. Its translation: CASSTRDRASYEQYF.

A single count supports this clone. The rearrangement uses TRBV7-9 and TRBJ2-3; tentative D call: TRBD2 (5 bases). This CDR3 contains 13 residues. The V end lost 5 bases, the J end lost 6 bases, and 12 bases lay between the germline ends. Germline V lookup: CDR1 SEHNR, CDR2 FQNEAQ (reference sequence). This chain's CDR3 is CASSPSGSDTQYF. CDR3 DNA sequence: TGTGCCAGCAGCCCGTCGGGGTCGGATACGCAGTATTTT.

CDR3 DNA sequence: TGTGCCATCACGAGTCCGGGACAGGGAGGGCACGAGCAGTACTTC. This sequence encodes CAITSPGQGGHEQYF. The gene calls are TRBV6-5 and TRBJ2-7; TRBD1 matches at 9 bases. The CDR3 is made up of 15 amino acids. J gave up 5 bases and V 10 bases, and 15 bases lay outside the gene matches. CDR1 is MNHEY, CDR2 SVGAGI, per germline.

The rearrangement joins TRBV27 to TRBJ2-7, with 7 bases lining up with TRBD1. The CDR3 consists of 15 residues. Germline assignment: CDR1 MNHEY and CDR2 SMNVEV (reference sequence). Germline trimming cut 6 bases from V and 3 bases from J; bases unmatched to any gene: 11. CDR3 amino acids: CASRQLRDRNYEQYF. CDR3 DNA: TGTGCCAGCAGGCAGCTGAGGGACAGAAACTACGAGCAGTACTTC.

The chain carries TRBV12-5 and TRBJ2-3, with D possibly being TRBD1 (5 bases). The CDR3 spans 15 residues. Trimming cost V 5 bases and J 3 bases, with 15 bases left between them. Looked up from germline, CDR1 is LGHNT and CDR2 is FRNRAP. CDR3 region: CASGLTRVGTDTQYF. CDR3 DNA sequence: TGTGCTAGTGGTCTGACCAGGGTGGGGACAGATACGCAGTATTTT.